This T cell receptor beta chain originates from a study of blood T cell repertoires in COVID-19. Study at large: The origin of the acute and convalescent COVID-19 samples was the United States, Italy and Spain.

Germline values: CDR1 SQVTM, CDR2 ANQGSEA. Trimming removed 3 bases at V and 0 bases at J, with 18 bases between. CDR3 size: 17 residues. Original data processing: Cell counts per sample came from amplifying reference gene primers. TCRdb's table, derived via immunoSEQ multiplex PCR, lists solely in-frame clones and lacks some. D and trimming were read from the DNA, whereas the V and J calls and clone size are those reported in that table. The sample lists 200,000 to 250,000 clones, over 70% seen once, with around 5.4% in the top ten. Note on this clone: This clone may be a read error of a much larger clone one base away.

Sequencing was performed on peripheral blood. The chain combines TRBV29-1 with TRBJ1-3; D is possibly TRBD1 (5 bases). The receptor's source is a woman in her 70s with acute or convalescent COVID-19. The CDR3 protein is CSVDDGGGPLSGNTIYF. The CDR3 DNA is TGCAGCGTTGACGACGGGGGGGGTCCACTCTCTGGAAACACCATATATTTT.